The 5 T cell receptor beta chains below all came from one sample that was sequenced in a study of cytomegalovirus exposure and HLA in healthy donors. A multiplex PCR was run with 60 Vbeta primers and 13 Jbeta primers. The repertoire was sequenced with immunoSEQ multiplex PCR; TCRdb's copy has only in-frame clones and lacks some. The sample holds under 200,000 clones, about 77% seen once. Sequencing was done on a sample of PBMCs. The receptors were sampled from a man aged 25 to 45 in good health and CMV-seronegative.

V is TRBV4-3 and J is TRBJ2-7, with 10 nucleotides matching TRBD2. In germline, CDR1 is LGHNA, CDR2 YSLEER. CDR3 length equals 15 residues. The junction had 5 bases not matched to a gene; V was cut back by 4 bases and J by 2 bases. Here the CDR3 DNA reads TGCGCCAGCAGCCTAGGGACTAGCGATGCCTACGAGCAGTACTTC. This sequence encodes CASSLGTSDAYEQYF.

The V call is TRBV27, the J call TRBJ2-7; no definite D call. CDR1 and CDR2 from the germline V gene are MNHEY and SMNVEV (reference sequence). V was trimmed by 8 bases and J by 2 bases, leaving 19 bases between them. The length of the CDR3 is 15 residues. CDR3 amino acids: CASSPSTAGTYEQYF. CDR3 DNA: TGTGCCAGCTCCCCTTCCACAGCCGGCACCTACGAGCAGTACTTC.

The CDR3 coding sequence is TGCGCCAGCAGCTTGGGCCGGTGGACTAGCGGGGTTAGCACAGATACGCAGTATTTT. It codes for CASSLGRWTSGVSTDTQYF. The J gene is TRBJ2-3, the V gene TRBV5-1; TRBD2 matches 12 bases. CDR1 SGHRS and CDR2 YFSETQ come from the germline V gene. Trimming cost V 0 bases and J 0 bases; bases outside gene matches: 8. The CDR3 runs to 19 residues.

The chain recombines TRBV27 with TRBJ2-1, with TRBD2 matching 8 bases. The CDR3 is 15 amino acids. With V trimmed by 2 bases and J by 8 bases, 8 bases remained unmatched. From germline, CDR1 is MNHEY and CDR2 SMNVEV (reference sequence). CDR3 sequence: CASSLRGRRIDEQFF. CDR3 sequence (DNA): TGTGCCAGCAGTTTACGCGGGAGGAGGATCGATGAGCAGTTCTTC.

V usage is TRBV25-1 and J usage is TRBJ1-5; D is ambiguous. Per the germline V gene, CDR1 is MGHDK and CDR2 is SYGVNS. The V gene lost 1 base and the J gene lost 1 base, with 8 bases spanning the gap. The CDR3 loop spans 15 amino acids. Here the CDR3 DNA reads TGTGCCAGCAGTGAATCCCGGTTAAGCAATCAGCCCCAGCATTTT. Its protein product is CASSESRLSNQPQHF.